The entry below describes one T cell receptor beta chain. Its antigen is not yet known. One base away there is no much larger clone; base qualities are not given. The source of the sample is a study of T cells in Graves' hyperthyroidism and ophthalmopathy (dated by TCRdb to between 2019 and 2020). General notes on the study: Peripheral blood samples were taken at the time of initial diagnosis, prior to any treatment. Once sampling was done, hyperthyroidism patients were given methimazole at a starting dose of 30 mg daily, whereas ophthalmopathy patients were given high-dose intravenous methylprednisolone. For training and testing, the roughly 100 patients in the discovery cohort were randomly divided in a 7:3 ratio. An independent validation cohort of around 19 hyperthyroidism patients and about 16 patients who later progressed to ophthalmopathy tested prospective prediction of ophthalmopathy. In addition, the study compared T-cell repertoires in thyroid tissue and in blood from over 5 Graves' hyperthyroidism patients. According to the paper, TCR Vbeta CDR3 sequencing was carried out on 135 peripheral blood samples, which came from around 43 ophthalmopathy, 75 or so hyperthyroidism and around 17 progressor patients. TCR V-J signatures able to tell the groups apart were searched for in a discovery cohort of more than 90 patients, of whom 43 had Graves' ophthalmopathy and 55 to 60 had stable Graves' hyperthyroidism. Findings and caveats that apply to the study as a whole: In validation, the model predicted progression to ophthalmopathy a median of roughly six months before onset, with roughly 68% sensitivity and roughly 77% specificity. Ophthalmopathy was separated from stable hyperthyroidism by a 13 V-J signature model, with approximately 89% sensitivity and about 81% specificity obtained in cross-validation and 80%/75% obtained in testing. Most expanded thyroid clonotypes (frequency above 0.001) were also found in blood, which suggests that blood repertoires may mirror thyroid immune responses. Sample size was not statistically predetermined, and investigators were not blinded to group allocation.

The CDR3 has 15 amino acids, counting the end cysteine and phenylalanine. Only CDR3 DNA remains: 45 bases, in frame from the first base. After removal of 1 base from V and 6 bases from J, the junction retains 12 bases not matched to a gene. CDR1 DFQATT and CDR2 SNEGSKA were looked up in the germline V gene (reference sequence). A patient counted as having stable Graves' hyperthyroidism if no progression to ophthalmopathy occurred over 18 months of follow-up. Hyperthyroidism patients were aged 18 to 65 years and newly diagnosed, with disease duration of less than 2 months. Any patient with an uncontrolled infection, another autoimmune disease, pregnancy or lactation was excluded. Diagnoses relied on clinical symptoms, serum thyroxine and TRAb, thyroid ultrasound and orbital computed tomography. PBMCs were separated from approximately 9.9 ml of fresh peripheral blood using Ficoll-Paque density gradient centrifugation. Total RNA was extracted using Trizol reagent, and RNA quality was assessed on an Agilent 2100 Bioanalyzer.

The TCR beta CDR3 regions were amplified from the RNA transcripts. A first-round RT-PCR of the TCR CDR3 used the HTBI primer set with the Qiagen OneStep RT-PCR kit. Libraries were constructed in a second round of multiplex PCR, after which size selection and purification were performed. The libraries were sequenced on an Illumina HiSeq2000 using paired-end 100 bp reads. On the authors' methods: SOAPnuke was used to process the raw data, throwing out any read that contained adapters or uncalled bases, had a mean Phred below 15, or lacked an exact constant-primer or identifier match. COPE v1.2.5 was used to merge high-quality paired reads, and clonotypes were defined as unique nucleotide sequences. MiTCR v1.1 was used to align the clonotypes against IMGT TRBV, TRBD and TRBJ reference segments. Only V-J combinations with frequency above 0.0001, covering 99% to 99.2% of repertoires, were analysed. The TCS score was defined as the ratio of F50 (clonal expansion) to E x V (chaos), calculated using BLOSUM62-based TCRdist between CDR3 peptides within each V-J. Welch's t-statistics and random forest reduced around 520 V-J features to around 14, which were used in a naive Bayes classifier (R e1071). Through fastp at Q25 and MiXCR, TCRdb rebuilt clones from the public reads, retaining in-frame beta chains. Entries are consolidated by CDR3 protein sequence, retaining the most common genes and DNA. TCRdb, not the authors, supplied the V and J calls. For this sample the table gives some 560,000 distinct CDR3 sequences, of which around 14% were detected only once. 6.5% to 8% of the sample lies in the top ten.

Sequencing input: blood. The source of this sequence is a woman aged 25 to 39 with Graves' hyperthyroidism. The rearranged chain carries TRBV20-1 and TRBJ2-7; 7 of the junction bases match TRBD2. CDR3 protein: CSARVMASGWGEQYF. Read as DNA, the sequence is TGCAGTGCTAGAGTTATGGCTAGCGGTTGGGGCGAGCAGTACTTC.